This entry concerns a single T cell receptor beta chain. This sample was taken from a study of blood T cell repertoires in COVID-19. The overall study: Researchers got acute and convalescent COVID-19 samples from the United States, Italy and Spain.

Per the original data handling: Scientists estimated how many nucleated cells there were by amplifying reference gene primers. Assay used: immunoSEQ multiplex PCR; TCRdb lists only in-frame clones, some missing. Clone size and the V and J calls come from that table; the DNA yielded D and trimming. This sample has 330,000 or so clones, with roughly nine tenths found just once. Assignments of participants to cohorts depended upon their own reported clinical history. Among Cohort 3 donors, those recovered had two negative PCRs, clearance, or symptom resolution. This CDR3 is built from 15 residues. J lost 7 bases, V lost 5 bases, and 10 bases had no gene match. Germline V gene data show CDR1 as MDHEN and CDR2 as SYDVKM.

The source material was PBMCs or T cells enriched from blood (not recorded which). The origin of this receptor is a woman aged 25 to 39 who had recovered from COVID-19. This chain links TRBV28 with TRBJ1-1; 10 bases agree with TRBD1. The CDR3 DNA follows: TGTGCCAGCAGTCCCGGGACAGGGGCGACGCGTGAAGCTTTCTTT. This encodes CASSPGTGATREAFF.